The 18 T cell receptor beta chains reported below all come from one sample, sequenced in a study of blood T cell repertoires in COVID-19. The assay was immunoSEQ multiplex PCR, and TCRdb's table has in-frame clones only and misses some. The repertoire consists of 55,000 to 95,000 clones, with roughly 80% occurring once and the leading ten covering under 2%. The material sequenced was peripheral blood. These receptors originate from a woman aged 60-75 years with acute or convalescent COVID-19.

The rearrangement uses TRBV2 and TRBJ1-2; 8 positions agree with TRBD1. In germline, CDR1 is SNHLY, CDR2 FYNNEI. The V and J ends lost 11 bases and 7 bases, in that order; junction bases with no gene match: 15. The CDR3 length is 14 residues. The CDR3 nucleotides are TGTGCCGGCAAGGGACAGGCGGTTGTCGGTGGCTACACCTTC. It encodes CAGKGQAVVGGYTF.

This clone was recorded a few times. The J gene is TRBJ2-7, the V gene TRBV28; 9 nucleotides line up with TRBD2. Trimming at V came to 3 bases and at J to 0 bases, leaving 3 bases not matched to a gene. In germline, CDR1 is MDHEN, CDR2 SYDVKM. CDR3 length: 15 amino acids. The CDR3 DNA follows: TGTGCCAGCAGTTTGGGAGCGGGAGGCTCCTACGAGCAGTACTTC. Residues: CASSLGAGGSYEQYF.

The gene calls are TRBV7-9 and TRBJ1-6; 7 nucleotides match TRBD1. This CDR3 is built from 12 residues. J lost 8 bases, V lost 11 bases, and 6 bases had no gene match. Germline values: CDR1 SEHNR, CDR2 FQNEAQ (reference sequence). This CDR3 is CAGGGFDSPLHF. For the CDR3, the DNA is TGTGCCGGAGGGGGCTTTGATTCACCCCTCCACTTT.

The chain links TRBV6-6 to TRBJ1-1; no clear D gene. Trimming took off 7 bases at V and 0 bases at J, with 12 bases between the two ends. This CDR3 comprises 14 residues. Germline lookup yields CDR1 MNHNY and CDR2 SVGAGI (reference sequence). The CDR3 sequence is CASNPHSLNTEAFF. The CDR3 coding sequence is TGTGCCAGCAACCCACACAGTTTGAACACTGAAGCTTTCTTT.

V is TRBV27 and J is TRBJ2-5; TRBD2 is a possible D gene (6 bases). Germline V lookup: CDR1 MNHEY, CDR2 SMNVEV (reference sequence). Trimming took 5 bases from V and 5 from J, leaving 18 bases between them. CDR3 length: 15 amino acids. CDR3 sequence reads: CASSRRRGSMETQYF. The DNA for the CDR3 is TGTGCCAGCAGTCGCCGACGGGGGAGTATGGAGACCCAGTACTTC.

This clone was detected only a few times. The J gene is TRBJ1-2, the V gene TRBV2; D unresolved. Germline V gene data show CDR1 as SNHLY and CDR2 as FYNNEI. The CDR3 sequence is 14 residues long. Trimming stripped 2 bases from V and 7 bases from J, with 14 bases between. The CDR3 protein is CASSEQVPTRGYTF. The DNA of the CDR3 is TGTGCCAGCAGTGAACAAGTTCCCACTCGTGGCTACACCTTC.

The sample holds a few counts of this clone. V usage is TRBV12-3 or TRBV12-4 and J usage is TRBJ1-5; D is ambiguous. V shed 8 bases and J shed 2 bases, with 10 bases lying between them. The CDR3 has 13 amino acids. This CDR3 reads CASGRFGNQPQHF. Written as DNA, the CDR3 is TGTGCCAGCGGCCGCTTCGGCAATCAGCCCCAGCATTTT.

V usage is TRBV19 and J usage is TRBJ1-2, with 11 bases matching TRBD1. Germline V gene sequence: CDR1 LNHDA, CDR2 SQIVND (reference sequence). The length of the CDR3 is 13 residues. The trim removed 6 bases at V and 5 bases at J, leaving 2 bases unmatched. The CDR3 DNA follows: TGTGCCAGTAGCCGGGACAGGGGGTATGGCTACACCTTC. It translates to CASSRDRGYGYTF.

This clone was seen only a few times. The V gene is TRBV23-1, the J gene TRBJ1-2; tentatively, D is TRBD1 (5 bases). TRBV23-1 is annotated as an ORF whose role is uncertain. V was pared by 0 bases and J by 7 bases, with 18 bases between. The CDR3 has 16 amino acids. The CDR3 bases are TGCGCCAGCAGTCAATCGTCCGGCAGGGAGGGTAGTGGCTACACCTTC. Its translation: CASSQSSGREGSGYTF.

The chain uses TRBV11-1 and TRBJ2-1, with TRBD2 matching 10 bases. Unmatched junction bases numbered 9, after V lost 5 bases and J lost 5 bases. Germline CDR1 and CDR2: SGHAT and FQDESV (reference sequence). The CDR3 runs 16 residues. CDR3 sequence reads: CASSLKAGGANNEQFF. In nucleotides, the CDR3 is TGTGCCAGCAGCCTCAAAGCGGGAGGGGCAAACAATGAGCAGTTCTTC.

V and J are TRBV4-2 and TRBJ2-7; 10 positions match TRBD2. In germline, CDR1 is LGHNA, CDR2 YNFKEQ. This CDR3 has 16 residues. Trimming at V came to 5 bases and at J to 6 bases, leaving 13 bases not matched to a gene. As DNA, the CDR3 is TGTGCCAGCAGCGGCCACACAGCGGGGGGGCCCGGCGAGCAGTACTTC. Encoded protein: CASSGHTAGGPGEQYF.

The chain uses TRBV29-1 and TRBJ1-2; tentatively, D is TRBD1 (5 bases). CDR1 and CDR2 from the germline V gene are SQVTM and ANQGSEA. CDR3 size: 12 residues. V gave up 3 bases and J gave up 4 bases, with 9 bases separating them. CDR3 nucleotide sequence: TGCAGCGTTGATCAGGGTACCTATGGCTACACCTTC. It translates to CSVDQGTYGYTF. Supplemented by reference TRBV29-1 and TRBJ1-2, the full variable domain reads SAVISQKPSRDICQRGTSLTIQCQVDSQVTMMFWYRQQPGQSLTLIATANQGSEATYESGFVIDKFPISRPNLTFSTLTVSNMSPEDSSIYLCSVDQGTYGYTFGSGTRLTVV.

This chain links TRBV19 with TRBJ1-2; D possibly corresponds to TRBD1 (5 bases). The germline V gene has CDR1 LNHDA and CDR2 SQIVND (reference sequence). The CDR3 is 18 amino acids. V was trimmed by 3 bases and J by 0 bases, leaving 20 bases between them. CDR3 in amino acids: CASSISLLRQRTNYGYTF. CDR3 nucleotide sequence: TGTGCCAGTAGTATCAGCCTCCTCCGACAGCGTACTAACTATGGCTACACCTTC.

The V gene is TRBV10-3, the J gene TRBJ2-5, with a weak D call TRBD2 (5 bases). The germline V gene encodes CDR1 ENHRY and CDR2 SYGVKD. V shed 8 bases and J shed 5 bases, with 9 bases lying between them. This CDR3 is 11 amino acids long. The CDR3: CAIGGGETQYF. DNA for the CDR3: TGTGCCATCGGAGGCGGGGAGACCCAGTACTTC.

This clone was recorded a few times. The rearrangement links TRBV6-1 to TRBJ1-6, with TRBD1 identical over 7 bases. Germline V gene sequence: CDR1 MNHNS, CDR2 SASEGT. Trimming at V came to 2 bases and at J to 9 bases, leaving 7 bases not matched to a gene. The CDR3 is 15 amino acids. The CDR3 nucleotides read TGTGCCAGCAGTGAACTGACAGGGAAGAGTTCACCCCTCCACTTT. Encoded protein: CASSELTGKSSPLHF.

The rearrangement links TRBV7-2 to TRBJ2-5, with unresolved D. The V gene's germline CDR1 is SGHTA and CDR2 FQGNSA. The CDR3 contains 13 residues. The V end was cut by 4 bases, the J end by 2 bases, with 8 bases between. CDR3 region: CASSSTRQETQYF. The CDR3 nucleotides are TGTGCCAGCAGCTCGACAAGGCAAGAGACCCAGTACTTC.

CDR3 loop: CASSATRYEQYF. CDR3 bases: TGCGCCAGCAGCGCTACGCGATACGAGCAGTACTTC. This chain uses TRBV5-1 with TRBJ2-7, with D unclear. Germline V gives CDR1 SGHRS, CDR2 YFSETQ. The CDR3 totals 12 residues. The V end was cut by 4 bases, the J end by 4 bases, with 9 bases between. Together with reference TRBV5-1 and TRBJ2-7, the CDR3 gives the full variable domain: KAGVTQTPRYLIKTRGQQVTLSCSPISGHRSVSWYQQTPGQGLQFLFEYFSETQRNKGNFPGRFSGRQFSNSRSEMNVSTLELGDSALYLCASSATRYEQYFGPGTRLTVT.

This chain joins TRBV18 and TRBJ2-7; 8 bases map to TRBD1. The CDR3 totals 15 residues. CDR1 and CDR2 from the germline V gene are KGHSH and LQKENI. J gave up 4 bases and V 2 bases, and 7 bases lay outside the gene matches. Here the CDR3 reads CASSPTGGYGYEQYF. The CDR3 DNA reads as TGTGCCAGCTCACCAACAGGGGGGTATGGTTACGAGCAGTACTTC.